The 21 T cell receptor beta chains below were found in one sample sequenced in a study of control samples from healthy donors and cancer patients (TCRdb year 2020). The method was the immunoSEQ multiplex PCR assay. Held by TCRdb, this immuneACCESS table contains in-frame sequences only and omits some clones. Under half of the omission traces to an unresolved V gene where checked; the cause of the rest is unknown. Within this sample are fewer than 110,000 clones, with roughly 91% of them counted one time only. Roughly 19% of the sample rests with the top ten. Sequenced input: PBMCs. The receptors were sampled from a man aged 55 to 70 with lung cancer.

V is TRBV6-5 and J is TRBJ2-7; 7 positions agree with TRBD2. V gave up 6 bases and J gave up 0 bases; unmatched junction bases: 8. Germline lookup yields CDR1 MNHEY and CDR2 SVGAGI. This CDR3 region has 15 residues. The CDR3 nucleotides read TGTGCCAGCAGCCTCAGCGGGGCCAGCTCCTACGAGCAGTACGTC. Protein product: CASSLSGASSYEQYV.

This rearrangement joins TRBV12-3 or TRBV12-4 to TRBJ2-1; D gene uncertain. V was cut by 7 bases and J by 0 bases, with 1 base left in between. This CDR3 has 11 amino acids. This CDR3 is CASTSYNEQFF. CDR3 sequence (DNA): TGTGCCAGCACCTCCTACAATGAGCAGTTCTTC.

The chain employs TRBV11-3 and TRBJ2-1, with TRBD2 matching over 9 bases. J was trimmed by 4 bases and V by 6 bases; bases with no gene match: 10. This CDR3 is 16 amino acids long. Germline CDR1 and CDR2: SGHNT and YENEEA. CDR3 residues: CASSSGGTSKYNEQFF. As DNA, the CDR3 is TGTGCCAGCAGTTCAGGGGGGACTAGCAAATACAATGAGCAGTTCTTC. Based on the CDR3 plus reference TRBV11-3 and TRBJ2-1, the full variable domain is EAGVVQSPRYKIIEKKQPVAFWCNPISGHNTLYWYLQNLGQGPELLIRYENEEAVDDSQLPKDRFSAERLKGVDSTLKIQPAELGDSAVYLCASSSGGTSKYNEQFFGPGTRLTVL.

The chain employs TRBV7-9 and TRBJ2-5, with TRBD1 matching over 7 bases. Trimming at V came to 5 bases and at J to 2 bases, leaving 5 bases not matched to a gene. Germline lookup yields CDR1 SEHNR and CDR2 FQNEAQ (reference sequence). The CDR3 is 14 amino acids. The CDR3 reads CASSLGQAQETQYF. As DNA, the CDR3 is TGTGCCAGCAGCCTCGGACAGGCACAAGAGACCCAGTACTTC.

V is TRBV12-3 or TRBV12-4 and J is TRBJ1-2; a possible D gene is TRBD1 (6 bases). V gave up 9 bases and J gave up 4 bases, with 12 bases separating them. This CDR3 has 12 amino acids. This chain's CDR3 is CASHQGGYGYTF. CDR3 nucleotides: TGTGCCAGTCACCAAGGGGGCTATGGCTACACCTTC.

CDR3 residues: CAISEKGANYGYTF. Written as DNA, the CDR3 is TGTGCCATCAGTGAGAAGGGTGCTAACTATGGCTACACCTTC. The rearrangement uses TRBV10-3 and TRBJ1-2, with D uncertain. Deletions cut 2 bases from V and 0 bases from J, with 7 bases between. This CDR3 spans 14 amino acids. Germline assignment: CDR1 ENHRY and CDR2 SYGVKD.

The rearrangement links TRBV30 to TRBJ1-1; D not resolved. This CDR3 spans 11 amino acids. Looked up from germline, CDR1 is GTSNPN and CDR2 is SVGIG (reference sequence). Trimming took 1 base from V and 11 from J, leaving 11 bases between them. The CDR3 here is CAWSAPGRAFF. CDR3 DNA sequence: TGTGCCTGGAGTGCCCCCGGGCGCGCTTTCTTT.

The CDR3 sequence: CATSDFRDRETGELFF. CDR3 bases: TGTGCCACCAGTGACTTCCGGGACAGGGAAACCGGGGAGCTGTTTTTT. The chain carries TRBV24-1 and TRBJ2-2; 9 nucleotides align to TRBD1. Germline CDR1 KGHDR, CDR2 SFDVKD. The V segment lost 4 bases and the J segment 5 bases; nucleotides outside the gene matches: 7. The CDR3 is made up of 16 amino acids.

The V call is TRBV5-1, the J call TRBJ2-7; TRBD1 agrees at 9 bases. Germline CDR1 and CDR2: SGHRS and YFSETQ. After removal of 2 bases from V and 5 bases from J, the junction contained 8 bases not matched to a gene. The CDR3 sequence is 15 residues long. This CDR3 reads CASSLAGTGRDEQYV. CDR3 coding DNA: TGCGCCAGCAGCTTAGCCGGGACAGGGAGGGACGAGCAGTACGTC.

The chain employs TRBV27 and TRBJ2-7, with D perhaps matching TRBD1 (6 bases). CDR3 length: 14 amino acids. CDR1 is MNHEY and CDR2 is SMNVEV in the germline V gene (reference sequence). V gave up 7 bases and J gave up 0 bases, with 13 bases separating them. CDR3 amino acids: CASTPPGASYEQYF. The DNA of the CDR3 is TGTGCCAGCACTCCTCCAGGGGCCTCCTACGAGCAGTACTTC.

V and J are TRBV7-3 and TRBJ1-2, with a tentative D call TRBD1 (6 bases). The V end lost 2 bases, the J end lost 0 bases, and 13 bases lay between the germline ends. The CDR3 is 16 amino acids. Per germline, CDR1 SGHTA and CDR2 FQGTGA. The CDR3 sequence: CASSLGQPLTNYGYTF. The CDR3 bases are TGTGCCAGCAGCTTAGGACAGCCGTTAACTAACTATGGCTACACCTTC. The full variable domain, rest sourced from reference TRBV7-3 and TRBJ1-2, is GAGVSQTPSNKVTEKGKYVELRCDPISGHTALYWYRQSLGQGPEFLIYFQGTGAADDSGLPNDRFFAVRPEGSVSTLKIQRTERGDSAVYLCASSLGQPLTNYGYTFGSGTRLTVV.

The chain has TRBV19 and TRBJ2-2; TRBD1 matches 8 bases. CDR3 length equals 16 residues. The V segment lost 5 bases and the J segment 6 bases; nucleotides outside the gene matches: 11. The V gene's germline CDR1 is LNHDA and CDR2 SQIVND (reference sequence). In DNA form, the CDR3 reads TGTGCCAGTAGTCGGGACGGACAGGGCATCCCCGGGGAGCTGTTTTTT. It yields the protein CASSRDGQGIPGELFF.

The rearrangement joins TRBV4-1 to TRBJ1-1; D unclear. The germline V gene has CDR1 MGHRA and CDR2 YSYEKL. Trimming pared 0 bases from V and 5 bases from J, leaving 13 bases between. The CDR3 loop spans 15 amino acids. DNA for the CDR3: TGCGCCAGCAGCCAAGAAGGGATTGCTAGGACTGAAGCTTTCTTT. Its protein is CASSQEGIARTEAFF.

This rearrangement joins TRBV6-2 or TRBV6-3 to TRBJ1-4, with 8 nucleotides matching TRBD1. The CDR3 loop spans 13 amino acids. The junction had 2 bases not matched to a gene; V was cut back by 0 bases and J by 11 bases. Looked up from germline, CDR1 is MNHEY and CDR2 is SVGEGT. The CDR3 sequence: CASSYSDRDKLFF. The CDR3 nucleotides are TGTGCCAGCAGTTACTCGGACAGGGACAAACTGTTTTTT.

This clone came up a few times. This rearrangement joins TRBV2 to TRBJ2-3; 9 nucleotides align to TRBD2. This CDR3 is built from 17 residues. J was trimmed by 4 bases and V by 6 bases; bases with no gene match: 14. The germline V gene encodes CDR1 SNHLY and CDR2 FYNNEI. DNA of the CDR3: TGTGCCAGCAGCGCATCCCTCCGCGGGGGGGGTTCAGATACGCAGTATTTT. This gives the protein CASSASLRGGGSDTQYF.

The chain has TRBV3-1 (or the pseudogene TRBV3-2) and TRBJ2-2; no firm D call. CDR1 is LGHDT, CDR2 YNNKEL, per germline (reference sequence). The V end was cut by 6 bases, the J end by 4 bases, with 9 bases between. The CDR3 spans 13 residues. The CDR3 sequence: CASSEPSTGELFF. The CDR3 DNA reads as TGTGCCAGCAGTGAACCCAGCACCGGGGAGCTGTTTTTT.

This chain uses TRBV7-2 with TRBJ2-2; 8 bases agree with TRBD2. The CDR3 extends over 17 amino acids. CDR1 and CDR2 (germline): SGHTA, FQGNSA. V lost 1 base, J lost 6 bases, and 10 bases stayed unmatched. The CDR3 reads CASSLVPYSGASGELFF. The CDR3 coding sequence is TGTGCCAGCAGCTTAGTTCCGTATAGCGGGGCATCCGGGGAGCTGTTTTTT.

The chain has TRBV29-1 and TRBJ1-2; 7 nucleotides agree with TRBD1. In germline, CDR1 is SQVTM, CDR2 ANQGSEA. The CDR3 runs to 13 residues. The junction had 12 bases not matched to a gene; V was cut back by 6 bases and J by 8 bases. CDR3: CSVAGTAVSGYTF. CDR3 DNA: TGCAGCGTGGCCGGGACAGCGGTCAGCGGCTACACCTTC.

The gene calls are TRBV9 and TRBJ1-5, with 10 bases fitting TRBD1. Germline loops: CDR1 SGDLS, CDR2 YYNGEE. This CDR3 is 16 amino acids long. V dropped 3 bases and J dropped 5; count of bases not matched to a gene: 8. CDR3 sequence reads: CASSAMWGTGDQPQHF. Here the CDR3 DNA reads TGTGCCAGCAGCGCAATGTGGGGGACAGGGGATCAGCCCCAGCATTTT. The full variable domain, its missing parts supplied by reference TRBV9 and TRBJ1-5, is DSGVTQTPKHLITATGQRVTLRCSPRSGDLSVYWYQQSLDQGLQFLIQYYNGEERAKGNILERFSAQQFPDLHSELNLSSLELGDSALYFCASSAMWGTGDQPQHFGDGTRLSIL.

The rearrangement joins TRBV7-9 to TRBJ1-4; TRBD1 might be the D (6 bases). This CDR3 has 13 amino acids. V was clipped by 5 bases and J by 8 bases, with 12 bases between them. Germline values: CDR1 SEHNR, CDR2 FQNEAQ (reference sequence). The CDR3: CASSGRGAEKLFF. CDR3 bases: TGTGCCAGCAGCGGCCGGGGGGCCGAAAAACTGTTTTTT. Complete variable domain (other parts from reference TRBV7-9 and TRBJ1-4): DTGVSQNPRHKITKRGQNVTFRCDPISEHNRLYWYRQTLGQGPEFLTYFQNEAQLEKSRLLSDRFSAERPKGSFSTLEIQRTEQGDSAMYLCASSGRGAEKLFFGSGTQLSVL.

The chain recombines TRBV5-1 with TRBJ2-1; TRBD1 might be the D (8 bases). V was pared by 5 bases and J by 4 bases, with 19 bases between. The CDR3 runs to 16 residues. Per the germline V gene, CDR1 is SGHRS and CDR2 is YFSETQ. The CDR3 sequence: CASRDRVGGTYNEQFF. The CDR3 region has the DNA TGCGCCAGCAGGGACAGGGTCGGGGGGACGTACAATGAGCAGTTCTTC.